The 21 T cell receptor beta chains in this list originate from one sample, sequenced in a study of T-cell reconstitution after alpha-beta-depleted transplantation in children. The TCRbeta library incorporated unique molecular identifiers. TCRdb processed the PCR reads anew with MiXCR; each CDR3 protein has one entry. The sample has fewer than 700,000 distinct CDR3 sequences; 10% to 15% are singletons. Here the sequenced sample was PBMCs, mostly from graft donor cells, taken 360 days after TCRalphabeta/CD19-depleted stem cell transplant. The origin of the receptors is a male patient under 18 who had a stem cell transplant for acute myeloid leukemia, so the T cells may come from the graft donor.

The V call is TRBV7-9, the J call TRBJ2-1; maybe TRBD1 (6 bases). The V end was cut by 4 bases, the J end by 9 bases, with 25 bases between. Germline CDR1 and CDR2: SEHNR and FQNEAQ (reference sequence). CDR3 length equals 17 residues. CDR3 DNA sequence: TGTGCCAGCAGCTCTCCCTATGCTAGAGGGGGTGGGGGTGAGCAGTTCTTC. It codes for CASSSPYARGGGGEQFF.

This chain uses TRBV30 with TRBJ2-1; no firm D call. Per germline, CDR1 GTSNPN and CDR2 SVGIG (reference sequence). The CDR3 has 15 residues. The V gene lost 2 bases and the J gene lost 1 base, with 12 bases spanning the gap. CDR3 sequence reads: CAWSLPWRSYNEQFF. The CDR3 DNA sequence: TGTGCCTGGAGTCTGCCGTGGCGTTCCTACAATGAGCAGTTCTTC. The full variable domain, with the rest looked up from reference TRBV30 and TRBJ2-1, is SQTIHQWPATLVQPVGSPLSLECTVEGTSNPNLYWYRQAAGRGLQLLFYSVGIGQISSEVPQNLSASRPQDRQFILSSKKLLLSDSGFYLCAWSLPWRSYNEQFFGPGTRLTVL.

This clonotype was found a few times. The V and J genes are TRBV30 and TRBJ2-5; D is ambiguous. Germline V gives CDR1 GTSNPN, CDR2 SVGIG (reference sequence). The CDR3 totals 12 residues. With 5 bases removed from V and 7 bases from J, the gap between germline ends came to 14 bases. The CDR3 here is CAWSFSVATQYF. The DNA of the CDR3 is TGTGCCTGGTCCTTCTCTGTGGCGACCCAGTACTTC.

This clonotype was counted only a few times. V is TRBV2 and J is TRBJ2-1; D is possibly TRBD1 or TRBD2 (5 bases each). This CDR3 is 13 amino acids long. The germline V gene has CDR1 SNHLY and CDR2 FYNNEI. V lost 7 bases, J lost 9 bases, and 16 bases lay in between. CDR3 coding DNA: TGTGCCAGCACGGAGTCCGATGGGGGTGAGCAGTTCTTC. Translating it yields CASTESDGGEQFF.

This clonotype was detected a few times. The chain is built from TRBV7-6 and TRBJ2-4; no reliable D call. The CDR3 loop spans 17 amino acids. Germline V gene lookup returns CDR1 SGHVS and CDR2 FNYEAQ. Between the trimmed V and J ends, which lost 1 base and 2 bases, there was a span of 15 bases. CDR3 nucleotide sequence: TGTGCCAGCAGCTTAGGGAAGGCCAGGTCAACCAAAAACATTCAGTACTTC. Amino acids: CASSLGKARSTKNIQYF.

This clonotype was counted ten times or more. The gene calls are TRBV7-9 and TRBJ2-7, with 11 bases matching TRBD2. Per germline, CDR1 SEHNR and CDR2 FQNEAQ (reference sequence). The CDR3 runs 15 residues. Trimming removed 5 bases from V and 0 bases from J; junction bases left unmatched: 3. CDR3 sequence: CASSPSGRSSYEQYF. The CDR3 nucleotides read TGTGCCAGCAGCCCTAGCGGGAGGAGCTCCTACGAGCAGTACTTC.

This CDR3 is CASTKYIGTEYEQYF. In nucleotides, the CDR3 is TGTGCCAGCACCAAATATATCGGGACAGAATACGAGCAGTACTTC. The J gene is TRBJ2-7, the V gene TRBV12-3 or TRBV12-4; 7 bases are shared with TRBD1. V shed 7 bases, J shed 4 bases, and the junction held 13 bases outside the gene matches. The CDR3 consists of 15 residues.

V and J are TRBV28 and TRBJ2-1; 8 nucleotides match TRBD2. The J segment lost 5 bases and the V segment lost 10 bases, leaving 7 bases of the junction unmatched. The CDR3 is 13 amino acids. The germline gives CDR1 MDHEN, CDR2 SYDVKM. The CDR3 nucleotides read TGTGCCATCAGCGGGAGTCTTAACAATGAGCAGTTCTTC. This translates into CAISGSLNNEQFF.

The gene calls are TRBV7-2 and TRBJ1-4; D is possibly TRBD1 (6 bases). The CDR3 length is 14 residues. V was clipped by 4 bases and J by 5 bases, with 11 bases between them. Germline CDR1 is SGHTA and CDR2 is FQGNSA. The CDR3 region is CASSSTGKNEKLFF. DNA for the CDR3: TGTGCCAGCAGCTCAACAGGGAAGAATGAAAAACTGTTTTTT.

This clonotype was counted between two and nine times. The chain recombines TRBV21-1 with TRBJ2-7. TRBV21-1 corresponds to a pseudogene. The CDR3 is made up of 12 amino acids. CDR3: CASRSYSYEQYF. The DNA of the CDR3 is TGTGCCAGCAGAAGTTACAGCTACGAGCAGTACTTC.

V is TRBV14 and J is TRBJ2-1; TRBD2 agrees at 14 bases. The junction had 22 bases not matched to a gene; V was cut back by 2 bases and J by 7 bases. In germline, CDR1 is SGHDN, CDR2 FVKESK. This CDR3 is built from 22 residues. CDR3 nucleotides: TGTGCCAGCAGCCAAATCGCCCCGGGACTAGCGGGAGTAGCTGGGTCGGGGAATGAGCAGTTCTTC. Translation gives CASSQIAPGLAGVAGSGNEQFF. The complete variable domain, with remaining parts taken from reference TRBV14 and TRBJ2-1, reads EAGVTQFPSHSVIEKGQTVTLRCDPISGHDNLYWYRRVMGKEIKFLLHFVKESKQDESGMPNNRFLAERTGGTYSTLKVQPAELEDSGVYFCASSQIAPGLAGVAGSGNEQFFGPGTRLTVL.

V and J are TRBV18 and TRBJ2-1; D gene uncertain. V lost 0 bases and J lost 8, with 8 bases in between. CDR3 size: 13 residues. Germline-derived CDR1 and CDR2 are KGHSH and LQKENI. The CDR3 spells CASSPPVAHEQFF. The CDR3 bases are TGTGCCAGCTCACCACCCGTGGCGCATGAGCAGTTCTTC.

The chain uses TRBV5-1 and TRBJ2-3; 7 nucleotides match TRBD2. Germline V gives CDR1 SGHRS, CDR2 YFSETQ. The ends lost 2 bases at V and 5 bases at J; junction bases unmatched: 8. This CDR3 region has 15 residues. CDR3 bases: TGCGCCAGCAGCTTAGGGGAGGGCCAAGTAGATACGCAGTATTTT. Translating gives CASSLGEGQVDTQYF.

The chain recombines TRBV24-1 with TRBJ2-6, with D perhaps TRBD1 (5 bases). The ends were cut back, 4 bases at V and 4 bases at J, with 13 bases in the middle. CDR3 size: 16 residues. The germline V gene encodes CDR1 KGHDR and CDR2 SFDVKD. CDR3 sequence (DNA): TGTGCCACCAGTGACCGAGACAGATCGGGGGCCAACGTCCTGACTTTC. This gives the protein CATSDRDRSGANVLTF.

This clonotype was seen repeatedly, ten times or more. The V gene is TRBV5-4, the J gene TRBJ2-7; TRBD2 is a possible D gene (6 bases). The CDR3 runs to 16 residues. Germline-derived CDR1 and CDR2 are SGHNT and YYREEE (reference sequence). Deletions cut 0 bases from V and 2 bases from J, with 15 bases between. The CDR3 DNA sequence: TGTGCCAGCAGCTTGGGTAGCGGACTGTCTACCTACGAGCAGTACTTC. This encodes CASSLGSGLSTYEQYF.

There are many counts of this clonotype. The chain is built from TRBV29-1 and TRBJ2-3, with D perhaps assigned TRBD1 or TRBD2 (5 bases each). Trimming took 0 bases from V and 14 from J, leaving 12 bases between them. Germline V gene lookup returns CDR1 SQVTM and CDR2 ANQGSEA. This CDR3 is built from 11 residues. DNA of the CDR3: TGCAGCGTTGAAGAGGGGGTAGGACGGTATTTT. Translated: CSVEEGVGRYF.

There are many counts of this clonotype. The genes are TRBV11-2 and TRBJ2-2, with 8 bases that match TRBD2. There are 18 residues in the CDR3. Unmatched junction bases numbered 16, after V lost 5 bases and J lost 5 bases. Germline values: CDR1 SGHAT, CDR2 FQNNGV. CDR3 nucleotides: TGTGCCAGCAGCCAGGCTTTACTCAGCGGGAGCATTACCGGGGAGCTGTTTTTT. Protein sequence: CASSQALLSGSITGELFF. Based on the CDR3 plus reference TRBV11-2 and TRBJ2-2, the full variable domain is EAGVAQSPRYKIIEKRQSVAFWCNPISGHATLYWYQQILGQGPKLLIQFQNNGVVDDSQLPKDRFSAERLKGVDSTLKIQPAKLEDSAVYLCASSQALLSGSITGELFFGEGSRLTVL.

This chain links TRBV7-8 with TRBJ2-4; D is uncertain. Germline-derived CDR1 and CDR2 are SGHVS and FQNEAQ. Trimming removed 5 bases at V and 0 bases at J, with 11 bases between. The CDR3 is 15 residues long. CDR3 protein: CASSPGWGAKNIQYF. The CDR3 bases are TGTGCCAGCAGCCCAGGCTGGGGAGCCAAAAACATTCAGTACTTC.

This clonotype was recorded at least ten times. The chain is built from TRBV7-9 and TRBJ2-7; D is perhaps TRBD2 (7 bases). CDR3 length: 17 residues. V was pared by 6 bases and J by 1 base, with 22 bases between. The V gene's germline CDR1 is SEHNR and CDR2 FQNEAQ (reference sequence). In DNA, the CDR3 is TGTGCCAGCAGACCATGGGGGGGGCGGGTGGATTCCTACGAGCAGTACTTC. This sequence encodes CASRPWGGRVDSYEQYF.

This clonotype was picked up a small number of times. The genes are TRBV20-1 and TRBJ2-1; no firm D call. V lost 0 bases, J lost 8 bases, and 5 bases lay in between. CDR3 length: 11 residues. The germline gives CDR1 DFQATT, CDR2 SNEGSKA (reference sequence). The CDR3 DNA reads as TGCAGTGCTAGAGATTGGGATGAGCAGTTCTTC. It is translated as CSARDWDEQFF.

CDR3 DNA sequence: TGCAGCGTTGAAGGGGTAGGGTGGGGAAACACCATATATTTT. This sequence encodes CSVEGVGWGNTIYF. The chain employs TRBV29-1 and TRBJ1-3; D is unclear. Germline CDR1 SQVTM, CDR2 ANQGSEA. Trimming shortened V by 1 base and J by 4 bases, and 11 bases separated the two germline ends. The CDR3 spans 14 residues.